This TCR beta chain was sequenced for a study of shared clonotypes between healthy human individuals. Whole-study results and caveats: Richness estimates generally favored naive over memory subsets. Rarefaction showed sorted-subset sequencing was incomplete despite large depth.

Details on this clone: Its antigen is still unknown.

Source study methods: From ImmunoSEQ came sequences covering only the junction and carrying no quality scores, so filtering differed. Repertoires were generated with immunoSEQ multiplex PCR, while TCRdb's copy carries only in-frame clones and drops some. The D gene and trimming were derived from the DNA, and the V and J assignments and clone size from that table. Of about 1.1 million clones in the sample, 75% to 85% were seen once. The study separated CD4+ cells into CD45RA+ naive and CD45RA-negative memory subsets. CDR1 and CDR2 (germline): MNHEY, SMNVEV (reference sequence). The CDR3 runs 15 residues. Trimming left V 6 bases short and J 8 bases short, with 19 bases between.

The sequenced sample was memory CD4+ T cells from PBMCs. Subset reported: CD45RA-negative fraction. This clonotype originated in a man between 18 and 29 years old in good health. Some clones in this sample may be carry-over from other donors' samples. V usage is TRBV27 and J usage is TRBJ2-2, with D perhaps TRBD1 (6 bases). The chain's CDR3 is CASRSPYRDGGELFF. For the CDR3, the DNA is TGTGCCAGCAGATCCCCCTACAGGGATGGAGGGGAGCTGTTTTTT.